This T cell receptor (beta chain) was found in a study of identical twins listed by TCRdb under 2016. For context, the study as a whole: To test whether fetal clonotypes persist, this study deep-sequenced TCR alpha and beta repertoires from monozygotic twins, from unrelated adults of various ages, and from cord blood. Replicate twin experiments were performed at different times using different library preparation protocols to rule out contamination.

Paper-wide results and their limitations: In beta out-of-frame sequences, excess twin sharing was weaker, because having fewer shared sequences lowered the signal-to-noise ratio. Abundant cord blood beta clonotypes had fewer insertions, young adult naive repertoires showed a similar but weaker trend, and memory repertoires showed no such trend. Invariant T cells such as MAIT and iNKT could partly confound zero-insertion analyses, though diverse VJ usage argued against this for most clonotypes. Compared with coincidental sharing between unrelated individuals, out-of-frame TCR alpha sequences shared between twins had an excess of sequences with low generation probability. Because the same donors could not be followed over many years, conclusions were based on cross-sectional statistical analysis. Recombination models systematically underestimated out-of-frame TCR alpha sharing in monozygotic twins but agreed with sharing between unrelated individuals.

Only healthy Caucasian donors were included. Three pairs of female monozygotic twins, all aged roughly 18 to 29 years, were included in the twin cohort. The RNA used for TCR libraries was isolated from peripheral blood mononuclear cells. Receptors were amplified or captured by 5' RACE. Instrument on record: Illumina HiSeq 2000. Template switching introduced a universal primer binding site; the final cDNA contained a unique molecular identifier, enabling accurate counting of TCR cDNA molecules. Specific primers in the conserved constant-segment region were used to synthesize first-strand cDNA for the TCR alpha and beta chains. Each cDNA library was double barcoded, with a SMART-Mk sample barcode plus Illumina barcodes, to control for contamination. TruSeq adapter sequences and Illumina sample barcodes were added in two successive PCR steps. Sequencing of the TCR alpha and beta cDNA libraries was done on the Illumina HiSeq platform using custom primers. Per the source publication's procedure: Raw reads were processed with MiGEC to extract unique molecular identifiers, and MiXCR was used to determine CDR3 positions. Recombination models were inferred per individual with the repgenHMM and IGoR tools using an EM algorithm. Shared clonotype analysis was performed with the tcR package in R, normalizing sharing by the product of cloneset sizes. To study raw recombination without the effects of thymic and clonal selection, out-of-frame nonproductive sequences were analyzed. The public reads were reprocessed in TCRdb via fastp at Q25 and MiXCR, keeping in-frame beta chains. Merged by CDR3 protein, the rows form single entries marked with the most common genes and DNA. The V and J calls shown here were made by TCRdb, not taken from the authors' results. This sample lists about 890,000 distinct CDR3 sequences; around 12% were detected once. The top ten hold around 1.6% of the sample.

This clonotype was found a few times. There is no known antigen for this receptor. The input lacks base qualities; no much larger clone sits a single base away. V sheds 0 bases and J sheds 0 bases, leaving 11 bases between their ends. The germline V gene (reference sequence) provides CDR1 DFQATT and CDR2 SNEGSKA. Reading from cysteine to phenylalanine, the CDR3 counts 16 amino acids. Just CDR3 DNA is preserved here, 48 bases in frame from base 1. Another study also made use of these data, one on yellow fever vaccine responses in identical twins. The second study's paper adds: According to the authors, in identical twins the way T cells responded to vaccination appeared partly convergent and partly personalized. Focusing on identical twins, the study followed the T cell clones that responded to the vaccine, and did so with precision.

Material: PBMCs. The V and J genes are TRBV20-1 and TRBJ2-2, and possibly TRBD2, on 6 matching bases. This TCR came from a woman under 30 in good health. The CDR3 is CSAREPGVSNTGELFF. In nucleotides, the sequence is TGCAGTGCTAGAGAACCGGGGGTATCGAACACCGGGGAGCTGTTTTTT.